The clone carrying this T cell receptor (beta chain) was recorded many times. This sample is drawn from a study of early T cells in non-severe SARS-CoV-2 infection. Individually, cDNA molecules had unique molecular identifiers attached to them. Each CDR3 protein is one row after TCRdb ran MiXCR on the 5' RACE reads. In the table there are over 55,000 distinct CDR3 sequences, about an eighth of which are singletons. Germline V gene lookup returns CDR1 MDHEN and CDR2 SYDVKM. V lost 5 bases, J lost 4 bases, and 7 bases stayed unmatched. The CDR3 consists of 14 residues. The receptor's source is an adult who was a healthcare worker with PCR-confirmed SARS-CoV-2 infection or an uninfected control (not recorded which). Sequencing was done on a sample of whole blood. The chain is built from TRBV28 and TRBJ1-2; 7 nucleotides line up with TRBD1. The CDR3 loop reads CASSPSTGSYGYTF. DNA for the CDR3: TGTGCCAGCAGTCCATCGACAGGGAGCTATGGCTACACCTTC.